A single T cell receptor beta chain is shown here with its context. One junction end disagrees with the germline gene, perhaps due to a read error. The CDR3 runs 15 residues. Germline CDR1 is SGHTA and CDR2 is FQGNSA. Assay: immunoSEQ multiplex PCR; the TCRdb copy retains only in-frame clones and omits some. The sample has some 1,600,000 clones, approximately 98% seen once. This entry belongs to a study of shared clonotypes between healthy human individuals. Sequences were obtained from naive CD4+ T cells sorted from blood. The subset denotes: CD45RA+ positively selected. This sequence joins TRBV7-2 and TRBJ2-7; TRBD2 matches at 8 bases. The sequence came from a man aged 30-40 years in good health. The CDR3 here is CASSIAGTRSKEQYF. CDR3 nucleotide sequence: TGTGCCAGCAGCATAGCCGGGACTAGAAGTAAGGAGCAGTACTTC.